The present T cell receptor beta chain was sequenced within a study of T-cell memory formation after mild COVID-19. Findings and caveats of the study: In pre-infection memory, a portion of responding clones appeared, which suggested that cross-reactive memory joined.

Sample barcodes and UMIs were carried by the TCR alpha and TCR beta cDNA libraries that 5'RACE generated with constant-segment primers. TCRdb re-called the 5' RACE reads through MiXCR, storing one row per CDR3 protein. The top ten hold around 12% of the sample, which has over 450,000 distinct CDR3 sequences, around 21% seen once. Trimming shortened V by 6 bases and J by 5 bases, and 16 bases separated the two germline ends. The germline gives CDR1 SGHVS, CDR2 FNYEAQ. There are 14 residues in the CDR3. To note about this clonotype: The target antigen is unknown.

The sequencing input was PBMCs or a T cell subset sorted from them (not recorded which). The receptor comes from an adult woman who had mild COVID-19 (a few samples of this study predate the infection). Cell type and time point are not known. This chain connects TRBV7-6 to TRBJ1-1, with D perhaps matching TRBD1 (5 bases). The CDR3 DNA reads as TGTGCCAGCAGTTCGTCGATCAGGGCAACTGAAGCTTTCTTT. Translation: CASSSSIRATEAFF.